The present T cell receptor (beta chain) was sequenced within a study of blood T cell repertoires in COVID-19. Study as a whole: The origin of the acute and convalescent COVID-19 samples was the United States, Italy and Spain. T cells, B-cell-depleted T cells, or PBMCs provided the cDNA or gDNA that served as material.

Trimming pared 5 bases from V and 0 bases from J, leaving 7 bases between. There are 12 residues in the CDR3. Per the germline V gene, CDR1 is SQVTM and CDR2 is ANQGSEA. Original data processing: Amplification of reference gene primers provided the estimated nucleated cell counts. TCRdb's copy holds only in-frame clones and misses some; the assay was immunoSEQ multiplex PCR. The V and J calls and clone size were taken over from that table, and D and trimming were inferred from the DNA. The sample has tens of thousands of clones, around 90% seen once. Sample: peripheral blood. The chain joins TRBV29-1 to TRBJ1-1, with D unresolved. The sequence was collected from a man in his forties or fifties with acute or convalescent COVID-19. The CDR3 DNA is TGCAGCGTTCAAGTCATGAACACTGAAGCTTTCTTT. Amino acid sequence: CSVQVMNTEAFF.